The 30 T cell receptor beta chains below all came from one sample that was sequenced in a study of T-cell reconstitution after alpha-beta-depleted transplantation in children. The authors prepared the TCRbeta library with unique molecular identifiers. TCRdb passed the PCR reads through MiXCR, listing each CDR3 protein once. Among roughly 400,000 distinct CDR3 sequences listed, around 21% were seen once. The starting material was PBMCs from the stem cell graft donor, obtained from the stem cell graft. The receptors come from a human donor who donated a stem cell graft to a child with acute myeloid leukemia.

The rearrangement links TRBV5-1 to TRBJ2-7; TRBD1 or TRBD2 may be the D gene (9 bases each). CDR3 size: 18 residues. Trimming cost V 4 bases and J 1 base, with 24 bases left between them. Germline V gives CDR1 SGHRS, CDR2 YFSETQ. CDR3 in DNA: TGCGCCAGCAGCACGGGACAGGGTGCTCTAGCGGGATCCTACGAGCAGTACTTC. It yields the protein CASSTGQGALAGSYEQYF.

The chain couples TRBV12-3 or TRBV12-4 to TRBJ2-1; 7 positions match TRBD2. With 9 bases clipped from V and 7 bases from J, the junction kept 9 bases outside the gene matches. This CDR3 is built from 13 residues. CDR3: CARHFSGCNEQFF. In DNA, the CDR3 is TGTGCCAGACACTTTAGCGGGTGTAATGAGCAGTTCTTC.

The J gene is TRBJ1-4, the V gene TRBV27; weak D call: TRBD1 (5 bases). CDR3 length equals 14 residues. V was trimmed by 7 bases and J by 6 bases, leaving 15 bases between them. Germline CDR1 and CDR2: MNHEY and SMNVEV (reference sequence). The CDR3, as DNA: TGTGCCAGCAAGGTGACCGGGACGCATGAAAAACTGTTTTTT. Translated, it gives CASKVTGTHEKLFF.

This clonotype was counted a few times. The genes are TRBV7-2 and TRBJ2-7, with D perhaps TRBD2 (6 bases). Trimming shortened V by 1 base and J by 0 bases, and 13 bases separated the two germline ends. The CDR3 contains 16 residues. Germline V gene sequence: CDR1 SGHTA, CDR2 FQGNSA. CDR3: CASSLGAGLHSYEQYF. As DNA, the CDR3 is TGTGCCAGCAGCTTAGGTGCGGGACTCCACTCCTACGAGCAGTACTTC.

The chain carries TRBV12-3 or TRBV12-4 and TRBJ2-7; perhaps D is TRBD1 or TRBD2 (5 bases each). Between the trimmed V and J ends, which lost 5 bases and 7 bases, there was a span of 9 bases. CDR3 length: 11 residues. CDR3 sequence reads: CASSPGPEQYF. The CDR3 DNA reads TGTGCCAGCAGTCCGGGACCTGAGCAGTACTTC.

This clonotype was seen at least ten times. The chain is built from TRBV5-4 and TRBJ2-1; D is unresolved. Trimming pared 0 bases from V and 0 bases from J, leaving 10 bases between. CDR1 is SGHNT and CDR2 is YYREEE in the germline V gene (reference sequence). CDR3 length equals 16 residues. In nucleotides, the CDR3 is TGTGCCAGCAGCTTGGAGGTGTATAGCTCCTACAATGAGCAGTTCTTC. Amino acids: CASSLEVYSSYNEQFF.

This clonotype turned up a few times. The gene calls are TRBV5-6 and TRBJ1-1; tentatively, D is TRBD1 (6 bases). V gave up 1 base and J gave up 0 bases, with 10 bases separating them. This CDR3 contains 15 residues. From germline, CDR1 is SGHDT and CDR2 YYEEEE. CDR3 DNA sequence: TGTGCCAGCAGCTTGAGGCAGGGGATGAACACTGAAGCTTTCTTT. It is translated as CASSLRQGMNTEAFF.

J is TRBJ2-3 and V is TRBV28; 10 nucleotides agree with TRBD2. J gave up 5 bases and V 4 bases, and 12 bases lay outside the gene matches. This CDR3 has 17 amino acids. The V gene's germline CDR1 is MDHEN and CDR2 SYDVKM. The CDR3 sequence: CASSSLRSGRAGDTQYF. CDR3 coding DNA: TGTGCCAGCAGTTCGCTGAGGAGCGGGAGGGCCGGAGATACGCAGTATTTT.

V gene TRBV6-1 combines with J gene TRBJ2-1; 7 bases fit TRBD2. After removal of 5 bases from V and 6 bases from J, the junction contained 7 bases not matched to a gene. Germline V CDR1 and CDR2: MNHNS, SASEGT. The CDR3 consists of 14 residues. CDR3 region: CASSSGTGGNEQFF. DNA for the CDR3: TGTGCCAGCAGTAGCGGGACTGGTGGCAATGAGCAGTTCTTC.

The chain combines TRBV3-1 with TRBJ2-7; D gene ambiguous. V was shortened by 3 bases and J by 0 bases, with 6 bases between the two germline ends. There are 13 residues in the CDR3. The V gene's germline CDR1 is LGHDT and CDR2 YNNKEL (reference sequence). Here the CDR3 DNA reads TGTGCCAGCAGCCACACCGTCTCCTACGAGCAGTACTTC. This translates into CASSHTVSYEQYF.

Only a few counts were recorded for this clonotype. The CDR3 DNA reads TGTGCCAGCAGTTTATCCCCAGTCTCGAACACCGGGGAGCTGTTTTTT. Translation gives CASSLSPVSNTGELFF. The chain recombines TRBV12-3 or TRBV12-4 with TRBJ2-2; D is unclear. Deletions cut 2 bases from V and 0 bases from J, with 10 bases between. The CDR3 is 16 residues long.

This chain uses TRBV28 with TRBJ1-2, with D unresolved. CDR3 length: 12 residues. The V gene lost 5 bases and the J gene lost 6 bases, with 10 bases spanning the gap. Germline-derived CDR1 and CDR2 are MDHEN and SYDVKM. The CDR3 is CASSAQWDGYTF. CDR3 coding DNA: TGTGCCAGCAGTGCCCAATGGGATGGCTACACCTTC.

The chain joins TRBV12-3 or TRBV12-4 to TRBJ2-2; perhaps TRBD2 as D (5 bases). The CDR3 has 14 amino acids. Trimming stripped 6 bases from V and 6 bases from J, with 14 bases between. The CDR3 DNA reads TGTGCCAGCAGAGACTTTCGGGGAGCCGGGGAGCTGTTTTTT. Translated: CASRDFRGAGELFF.

This chain links TRBV7-3 with TRBJ2-1, with unresolved D. The CDR3 runs 15 residues. Germline V gene sequence: CDR1 SGHTA, CDR2 FQGTGA. V was clipped by 2 bases and J by 2 bases, with 10 bases between them. CDR3: CASSLGFDTYNEQFF. For the CDR3, the DNA is TGTGCCAGCAGCTTAGGTTTTGACACCTACAATGAGCAGTTCTTC.

The sample holds many counts of this clonotype. The V and J genes are TRBV6-1 and TRBJ2-1, with 11 bases lining up with TRBD2. There are 15 residues in the CDR3. Germline lookup yields CDR1 MNHNS and CDR2 SASEGT. V shed 6 bases, J shed 7 bases, and the junction held 8 bases outside the gene matches. As DNA, the CDR3 is TGTGCCAGCAGCCTACTAGCGGGAGTGCGGAATGAGCAGTTCTTC. The encoded protein is CASSLLAGVRNEQFF.

The chain is built from TRBV20-1 and TRBJ1-3; possible D gene TRBD1, 5 bases. The CDR3 runs to 14 residues. The V and J ends lost 3 bases and 4 bases respectively, with 13 bases between them. Per the germline V gene, CDR1 is DFQATT and CDR2 is SNEGSKA (reference sequence). CDR3 sequence reads: CSASPTGGGNTIYF. CDR3 bases: TGCAGTGCTAGCCCAACGGGGGGAGGAAACACCATATATTTT.

V is TRBV10-3 and J is TRBJ2-3; D remains ambiguous. The CDR3 extends over 13 amino acids. V dropped 3 bases and J dropped 3 bases, with 7 bases sitting between them. From germline, CDR1 is ENHRY and CDR2 SYGVKD. CDR3 residues: CAISDHDTDTQYF. Written as DNA, the CDR3 is TGTGCCATCAGTGACCATGATACAGATACGCAGTATTTT.

The chain joins TRBV4-1 to TRBJ2-7; TRBD1 agrees at 8 bases. Germline CDR1 and CDR2: MGHRA and YSYEKL. The CDR3 loop spans 15 amino acids. Losses at the gene ends were 5 bases for V and 1 base for J; bases not matched to a gene: 7. The CDR3: CASSGNRGTSYEQYF. The CDR3 DNA sequence: TGCGCCAGCAGCGGTAACAGGGGGACGTCCTACGAGCAGTACTTC.

The CDR3 DNA sequence: TGTGCCAGTCTAGGGGGGGGCGTTGGCAATCAGCCCCAGCATTTT. This encodes CASLGGGVGNQPQHF. This sequence joins TRBV2 and TRBJ1-5, with D possibly TRBD1 on 6 matching bases. The CDR3 totals 15 residues. Germline loops: CDR1 SNHLY, CDR2 FYNNEI. Trimming shortened V by 9 bases and J by 2 bases, and 17 bases separated the two germline ends.

This clonotype was seen a few times. The rearrangement links TRBV7-3 to TRBJ2-1; TRBD2 matches 7 bases. The CDR3 has 15 amino acids. Germline V CDR1 and CDR2: SGHTA, FQGTGA. The junction had 6 bases not matched to a gene; V was cut back by 2 bases and J by 5 bases. CDR3 DNA: TGTGCCAGCAGCTTAGAGGGACTACTTAACAATGAGCAGTTCTTC. The encoded protein is CASSLEGLLNNEQFF.

This clonotype was counted a few times. The chain is built from TRBV25-1 and TRBJ2-7; D tentatively fits TRBD1 or TRBD2 (5 bases each). Looked up from germline, CDR1 is MGHDK and CDR2 is SYGVNS. CDR3 length: 15 amino acids. V shed 1 base and J shed 4 bases, with 14 bases lying between them. The CDR3 protein is CASSELLGTEYEQYF. The CDR3 nucleotides are TGTGCCAGCAGTGAATTACTGGGGACCGAGTACGAGCAGTACTTC.

This clonotype was detected ten times or more. The V and J genes are TRBV4-3 and TRBJ2-1, with D perhaps TRBD2 (5 bases). CDR3 length: 16 residues. Germline CDR1 and CDR2: LGHNA and YSLEER. The V gene lost 1 base and the J gene lost 4 bases, with 14 bases spanning the gap. The CDR3 sequence is CASSQGLSRGYNEQFF. The CDR3 region has the DNA TGCGCCAGCAGCCAAGGACTAAGTCGTGGGTACAATGAGCAGTTCTTC.

The chain joins TRBV4-1 to TRBJ1-5; D is unresolved. Trimming shortened V by 1 base and J by 7 bases, and 11 bases separated the two germline ends. The length of the CDR3 is 14 residues. From germline, CDR1 is MGHRA and CDR2 YSYEKL. CDR3 sequence: CASSQGPGLQPQHF. The CDR3 DNA is TGCGCCAGCAGCCAAGGGCCCGGGTTGCAGCCCCAGCATTTT.

This clonotype was found a few times. This CDR3 reads CAIRGKVNEQFF. CDR3 DNA sequence: TGTGCCATCAGGGGTAAGGTTAATGAGCAGTTCTTC. V gene TRBV10-3 combines with J gene TRBJ2-1; D is undetermined. Trimming removed 6 bases at V and 7 bases at J, with 10 bases between. The germline V gene encodes CDR1 ENHRY and CDR2 SYGVKD. The CDR3 spans 12 residues.

This clonotype was detected a few times. This chain uses TRBV20-1 with TRBJ1-1; no reliable D call. The germline gives CDR1 DFQATT, CDR2 SNEGSKA (reference sequence). The CDR3 consists of 12 residues. The V gene lost 1 base and the J gene lost 0 bases, with 3 bases spanning the gap. CDR3 DNA sequence: TGCAGTGCTAGAGGCTTGAACACTGAAGCTTTCTTT. Amino acid sequence: CSARGLNTEAFF.

The chain employs TRBV4-1 and TRBJ2-7; the match to TRBD1 covers 8 bases. The ends lost 1 base at V and 5 bases at J; junction bases unmatched: 10. This CDR3 region has 16 residues. Germline lookup yields CDR1 MGHRA and CDR2 YSYEKL. This CDR3 is CASSQVGAGTGDEQYF. In DNA, the CDR3 is TGCGCCAGCAGCCAAGTGGGAGCCGGGACAGGAGACGAGCAGTACTTC.

This chain uses TRBV7-9 with TRBJ1-6, with TRBD1 as a possible D gene (5 bases). Between the trimmed V and J ends, which lost 5 bases and 9 bases, there was a span of 11 bases. This CDR3 region has 13 residues. Germline V gene data show CDR1 as SEHNR and CDR2 as FQNEAQ (reference sequence). The CDR3 region has the DNA TGTGCCAGCAGCCCGAGGGACGGTTCACCCCTCCACTTT. This codes for CASSPRDGSPLHF.

The chain has TRBV28 and TRBJ2-4; 11 positions match TRBD2. CDR1 and CDR2 from the germline V gene are MDHEN and SYDVKM. V dropped 7 bases and J dropped 6; count of bases not matched to a gene: 11. The CDR3 totals 16 residues. The CDR3 sequence: CASTPLVAGGPNIQYF. The CDR3 DNA reads as TGTGCCAGCACCCCACTCGTAGCGGGAGGGCCAAACATTCAGTACTTC. The full variable domain, its missing parts supplied by reference TRBV28 and TRBJ2-4, is DVKVTQSSRYLVKRTGEKVFLECVQDMDHENMFWYRQDPGLGLRLIYFSYDVKMKEKGDIPEGYSVSREKKERFSLILESASTNQTSMYLCASTPLVAGGPNIQYFGAGTRLSVL.

This clonotype was observed a handful of times. The V gene is TRBV12-3 or TRBV12-4, the J gene TRBJ2-6; the D is unclear. This CDR3 is built from 16 residues. V was cut by 5 bases and J by 0 bases, with 11 bases left in between. DNA of the CDR3: TGTGCCAGCAGTCCAATCTTGGGCTCTGGGGCCAACGTCCTGACTTTC. Translated: CASSPILGSGANVLTF.

This clonotype came up many times. The chain links TRBV29-1 to TRBJ2-1; 7 bases match TRBD2. The germline CDR1 and CDR2 sequences are SQVTM and ANQGSEA. There are 10 residues in the CDR3. Trimming at V came to 6 bases and at J to 7 bases, leaving 0 bases not matched to a gene. The CDR3 nucleotides are TGCAGCGTCGGGAGGAATGAGCAGTTCTTC. Its translation is CSVGRNEQFF.